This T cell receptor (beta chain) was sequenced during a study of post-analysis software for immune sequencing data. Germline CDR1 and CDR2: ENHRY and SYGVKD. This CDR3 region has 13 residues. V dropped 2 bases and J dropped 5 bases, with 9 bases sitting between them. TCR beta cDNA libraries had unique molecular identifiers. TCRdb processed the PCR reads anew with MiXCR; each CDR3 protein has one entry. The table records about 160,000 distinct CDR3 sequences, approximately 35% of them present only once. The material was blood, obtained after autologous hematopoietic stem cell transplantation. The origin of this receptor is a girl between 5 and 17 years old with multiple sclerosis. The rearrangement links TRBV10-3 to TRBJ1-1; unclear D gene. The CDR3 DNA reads TGTGCCATCAGTGAGGGCTTGTGGACTGAAGCTTTCTTT. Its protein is CAISEGLWTEAFF.